The T cell receptor (beta chain) described here comes from a study of blood T cell repertoires in COVID-19. Across the whole study: Samples representing acute and convalescent COVID-19 were sourced from the United States, Italy and Spain.

This CDR3 is built from 13 residues. CDR1 GTSNPN and CDR2 SVGIG come from the germline V gene (reference sequence). After removal of 3 bases from V and 10 bases from J, the junction contained 6 bases not matched to a gene. As processed by the authors: Reference gene primer amplification yielded estimated nucleated cell counts. The method was immunoSEQ multiplex PCR; TCRdb's version includes in-frame clones alone and lacks a portion of them. V and J calls and clone size are as listed in that table; D and trimming were resolved from the DNA. The sample comprises about 360,000 clones, around 80% of which are singletons, and about 2.7% rests with the top ten.

This rearrangement joins TRBV30 to TRBJ2-1, with 10 bases matching TRBD2. Sequenced: peripheral blood. The receptor comes from a man aged 25-45 years with active or convalescent COVID-19. The CDR3 DNA follows: TGTGCCTGGAGACTAGCGGGGCCAGACGAGCAGTTCTTC. Translation gives CAWRLAGPDEQFF.